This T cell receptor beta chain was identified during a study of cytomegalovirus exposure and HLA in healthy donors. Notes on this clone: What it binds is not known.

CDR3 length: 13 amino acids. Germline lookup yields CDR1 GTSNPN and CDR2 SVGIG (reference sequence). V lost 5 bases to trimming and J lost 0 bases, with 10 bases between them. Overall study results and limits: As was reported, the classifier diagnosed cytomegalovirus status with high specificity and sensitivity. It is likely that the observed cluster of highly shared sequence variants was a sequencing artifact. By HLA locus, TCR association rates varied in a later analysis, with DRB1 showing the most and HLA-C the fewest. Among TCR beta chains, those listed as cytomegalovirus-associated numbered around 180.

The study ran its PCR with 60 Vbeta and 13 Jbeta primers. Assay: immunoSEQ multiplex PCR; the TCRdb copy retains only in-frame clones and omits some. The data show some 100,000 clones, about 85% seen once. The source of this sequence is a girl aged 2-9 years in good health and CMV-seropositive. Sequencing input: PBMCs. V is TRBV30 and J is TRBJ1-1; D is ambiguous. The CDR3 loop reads CAWQLGLNTEAFF. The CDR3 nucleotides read TGTGCCTGGCAGTTGGGCCTGAACACTGAAGCTTTCTTT. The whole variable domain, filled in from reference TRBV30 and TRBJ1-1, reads SQTIHQWPATLVQPVGSPLSLECTVEGTSNPNLYWYRQAAGRGLQLLFYSVGIGQISSEVPQNLSASRPQDRQFILSSKKLLLSDSGFYLCAWQLGLNTEAFFGQGTRLTVV.